A single T cell receptor beta chain is shown here with its context. The data were produced by immunoSEQ multiplex PCR, yet TCRdb's version contains in-frame clones alone and is incomplete. The sample lists approximately 1,000,000 clones, 75% to 85% seen once, with 0.5% to 0.6% in the top ten. The CDR3 covers 16 residues. Between the trimmed V and J ends, which lost 0 bases and 6 bases, there was a span of 15 bases. In germline, CDR1 is MDHEN, CDR2 SYDVKM. The sample is drawn from a study of shared clonotypes between healthy human individuals. The V gene is TRBV28, the J gene TRBJ2-1; a possible D gene is TRBD1 (5 bases). What was sequenced was memory CD4+ T cells from PBMCs. Sample subset: CD45RA-negative fraction. The TCR originated in a young man in good health. Some clones in this sample may be carry-over from other donors' samples. The CDR3 nucleotides are TGTGCCAGCAGTTTATGGTCGGCAGGGCTGTCCAATGAGCAGTTCTTC. Translated, it gives CASSLWSAGLSNEQFF.